The rows below give T cell receptor beta chains drawn from one sample of a study of control samples from healthy donors and cancer patients. The data were produced by immunoSEQ multiplex PCR, yet TCRdb's version contains in-frame clones alone and is incomplete. The sample contains under 200,000 clones, around 94% of which appear only once. The sample taken for sequencing was PBMCs. These receptor sequences come from a man in his 60s with colorectal cancer. The CDR3 runs from the conserved cysteine through the conserved F or W. D genes are given only for firm matches. Only part of the rows carry a size: once, few, many, or a class if the clone is expanded.

CDR3 DNA,CDR3 protein,V gene,clone size,CDR3 length,J gene,D gene
TGTGCCAGTAGTATAAGAGAAGGGACAGGGAACTACGAGCAGTACTTC,CASSIREGTGNYEQYF,TRBV19,NA,16,TRBJ2-7,TRBD1
TGTGCCAGCAGTTTATCTGCAGGGAGGCGGGAAAAACTGTTTTTT,CASSLSAGRREKLFF,TRBV27,NA,15,TRBJ1-4,NA
TGTGCCAGCAGTTACTCGCGGACAGGTGTAGGCTACACCTTC,CASSYSRTGVGYTF,TRBV6-5,NA,14,TRBJ1-2,TRBD1
TGTGCCAGCAGCTTGGTCAGCACGGTAAAAGGAGACTATGGCTACACCTTC,CASSLVSTVKGDYGYTF,TRBV5-5,few,17,TRBJ1-2,NA
TGCAGCGTTGAAGCTGGGGTAAAGAATCAGCCCCAGCATTTT,CSVEAGVKNQPQHF,TRBV29-1,NA,14,TRBJ1-5,NA
TGTGCCAGCAGCCCTCGGACAGGGGAAGATACGCAGTATTTT,CASSPRTGEDTQYF,TRBV9,NA,14,TRBJ2-3,TRBD1
TGTGCCAGTTCCCTGTTAGGAGGGTCGAAAGCTGAAGCTTTCTTT,CASSLLGGSKAEAFF,TRBV19,NA,15,TRBJ1-1,NA
TGTGCCAGCAGCTTATACCCCCTGGCGGAGGGGGCTTCACCCCTCCACTTT,CASSLYPLAEGASPLHF,TRBV7-9,NA,17,TRBJ1-6,TRBD1
TGTGCCAGCATCTCAGGGATCTATGGCTACACCTTC,CASISGIYGYTF,TRBV6-5,NA,12,TRBJ1-2,NA
TGTGCCAGCAGTGAACAGACTGGCCGCTCCTACGAGCAGTACTTC,CASSEQTGRSYEQYF,TRBV2,once,15,TRBJ2-7,NA
TGTGCCAGCAGTCCGACAGGGGGCTTCTCACCCCTCCACTTT,CASSPTGGFSPLHF,TRBV3-1/TRBV3-2,NA,14,TRBJ1-6,TRBD1
TGTGCCAGCAGTACCTGGGACAGGGGGCTCCAGAAACTGTTTTTT,CASSTWDRGLQKLFF,TRBV28,NA,15,TRBJ1-4,TRBD1
TGCGCCAGCAGCTTGGCTGGGGGTGGATCCCACTATGGCTACACCTTC,CASSLAGGGSHYGYTF,TRBV5-1,NA,16,TRBJ1-2,NA
TGTGCCAGCAGTTTGGAGGCTAGCGGGGCCCAAGAGACCCAGTACTTC,CASSLEASGAQETQYF,TRBV28,NA,16,TRBJ2-5,TRBD2
TGTGCCAGCAGCGTCGAACGAGGCCCTGAGCAGTTCTTC,CASSVERGPEQFF,TRBV6-5,NA,13,TRBJ2-1,NA
TGTGCCAGCAGGACGGCTGCTGGCGACTATGGCTACACCTTC,CASRTAAGDYGYTF,TRBV6-5,NA,14,TRBJ1-2,NA
TGTGCCAGCAGTTTAGTCCCGGGAGAGCAGTACTTC,CASSLVPGEQYF,TRBV12-3/TRBV12-4,NA,12,TRBJ2-7,NA
TGCGCCAGCAGCTTGGAACAGGGCAGGACTGAAGCTTTCTTT,CASSLEQGRTEAFF,TRBV5-1,NA,14,TRBJ1-1,NA
TGTGCCAGCAGCCAGGGGGAAATTATGAACACTGAAGCTTTCTTT,CASSQGEIMNTEAFF,TRBV3-1/TRBV3-2,NA,15,TRBJ1-1,NA
TGCGCCAGCAGTGAGTCGATAGTGACCGGGACAACTGAAGCTTTCTTT,CASSESIVTGTTEAFF,TRBV10-1,NA,16,TRBJ1-1,NA
TGTGCCAGCAGTGACAAACCACCGCTTCGGGCGGGAGAGACCCAGTACTTC,CASSDKPPLRAGETQYF,TRBV6-4,NA,17,TRBJ2-5,NA
TGCGCCAGCAGTGAGTCGACTGGTTCTTCCCTCCACTTT,CASSESTGSSLHF,TRBV10-2,NA,13,TRBJ1-6,NA
TGTGCCAGCAGCCCCCGACAGGGGTCGTTCTATGGCTACACCTTC,CASSPRQGSFYGYTF,TRBV9,NA,15,TRBJ1-2,TRBD1
TGTGCCAGCAGCGGACAGGGGGGGGGAGATACGCAGTATTTT,CASSGQGGGDTQYF,TRBV5-8,NA,14,TRBJ2-3,TRBD1
TGCGCCAGCAGTGAGTCGGCGGGGAACACCGGGGAGCTGTTTTTT,CASSESAGNTGELFF,TRBV10-2,NA,15,TRBJ2-2,NA
TGTGCCAGCAGCTTAGACTACTACGAGCAGTACTTC,CASSLDYYEQYF,TRBV7-9,NA,12,TRBJ2-7,NA
TGTGCCACCAGTGATGCGGGACAAGTGAGCGAGACCCAGTACTTC,CATSDAGQVSETQYF,TRBV24-1,NA,15,TRBJ2-5,NA